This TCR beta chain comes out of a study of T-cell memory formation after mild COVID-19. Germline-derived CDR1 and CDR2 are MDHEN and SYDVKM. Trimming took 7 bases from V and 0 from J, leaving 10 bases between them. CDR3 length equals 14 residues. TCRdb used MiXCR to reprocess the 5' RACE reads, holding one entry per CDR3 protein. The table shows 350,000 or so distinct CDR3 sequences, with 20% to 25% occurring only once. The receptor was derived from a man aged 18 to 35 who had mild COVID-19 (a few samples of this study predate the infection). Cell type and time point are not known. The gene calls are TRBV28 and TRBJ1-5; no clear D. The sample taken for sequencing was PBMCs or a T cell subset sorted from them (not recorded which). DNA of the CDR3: TGTGCCAGCATCGGCGGCTATAGCAATCAGCCCCAGCATTTT. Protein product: CASIGGYSNQPQHF. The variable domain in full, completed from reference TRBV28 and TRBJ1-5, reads DVKVTQSSRYLVKRTGEKVFLECVQDMDHENMFWYRQDPGLGLRLIYFSYDVKMKEKGDIPEGYSVSREKKERFSLILESASTNQTSMYLCASIGGYSNQPQHFGDGTRLSIL.